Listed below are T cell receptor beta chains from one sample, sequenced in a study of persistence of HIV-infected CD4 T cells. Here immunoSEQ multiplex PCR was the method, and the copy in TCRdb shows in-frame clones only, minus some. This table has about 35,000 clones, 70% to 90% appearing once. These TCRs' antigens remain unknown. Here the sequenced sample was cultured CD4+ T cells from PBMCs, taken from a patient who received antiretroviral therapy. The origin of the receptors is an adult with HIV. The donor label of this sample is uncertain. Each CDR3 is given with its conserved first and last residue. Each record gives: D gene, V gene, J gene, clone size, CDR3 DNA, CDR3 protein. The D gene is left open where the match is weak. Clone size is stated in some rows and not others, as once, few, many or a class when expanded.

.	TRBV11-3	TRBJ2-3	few	TGTGCCAGCAGCTTAGAGACAGGGAGGACAGATACGCAGTATTTT	CASSLETGRTDTQYF
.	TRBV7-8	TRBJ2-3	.	TGTGCCAGCAGCTTATCTTCGGGGGCCGTAGATACGCAGTATTTT	CASSLSSGAVDTQYF
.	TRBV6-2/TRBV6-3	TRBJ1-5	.	TGTGCCAGCAGTGTCTACAGGGTCAGGGGCAATCAGCCCCAGCATTTT	CASSVYRVRGNQPQHF
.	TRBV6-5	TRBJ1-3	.	TGTGCCAGCAGGGAGACAGTCGCCTCTGGAAACACCATATATTTT	CASRETVASGNTIYF
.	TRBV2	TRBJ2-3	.	TGTGCCAGCAGTGAAGAGGGATGGAGAGATACGCAGTATTTT	CASSEEGWRDTQYF
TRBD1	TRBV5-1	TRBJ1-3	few	TGCGCCAGCAGCTGGGGGGCACCGGGACAGGGAGGAGGAAACACCATATATTTT	CASSWGAPGQGGGNTIYF
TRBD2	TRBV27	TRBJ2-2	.	TGTGCCAGCAGTTTCCGGACTAGCGGGGGGCCAACCGGGGAGCTGTTTTTT	CASSFRTSGGPTGELFF
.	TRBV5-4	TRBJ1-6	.	TGTGCCAGCAGCCGGGTCCAGGATTCACCCCTCCACTTT	CASSRVQDSPLHF
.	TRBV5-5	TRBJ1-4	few	TGTGCCAGCAGCGAGGGGACGCGGGCAACTAATGAAAAACTGTTTTTT	CASSEGTRATNEKLFF
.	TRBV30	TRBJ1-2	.	TGTGCCTCAGAGACAGGCGGCGCTGGTTATGGCTACACCTTC	CASETGGAGYGYTF
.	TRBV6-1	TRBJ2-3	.	TGTGCCAGCAGTGAATTGGAAAGGGGGGCGGGCACAGATACGCAGTATTTT	CASSELERGAGTDTQYF
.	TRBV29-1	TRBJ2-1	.	TGCAGCGTTTCCGTTGGCAATGAGCAGTTCTTC	CSVSVGNEQFF
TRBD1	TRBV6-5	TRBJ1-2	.	TGTGCCAGCAGCCAGGGACAGGGGGACGGCTACACCTTC	CASSQGQGDGYTF
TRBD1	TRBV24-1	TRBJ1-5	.	TGTGCCACACAAGACAGGGGCAATCAGCCCCAGCATTTT	CATQDRGNQPQHF
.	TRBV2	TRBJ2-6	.	TGTGCCAGCAGTGCCGGGACGGTCTCTGGGGCCAACGTCCTGACTTTC	CASSAGTVSGANVLTF
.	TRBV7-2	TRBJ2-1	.	TGTGCCAGCAGCCCGCCCGGGACGACCTACAATGAGCAGTTCTTC	CASSPPGTTYNEQFF
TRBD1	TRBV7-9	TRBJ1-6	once	TGTGCCAGCAGCTTGGGACAGGGGGCCTATAATTCACCCCTCCACTTT	CASSLGQGAYNSPLHF
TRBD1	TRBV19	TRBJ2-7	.	TGTGCCAGTTGCCAGGGGGACAGGGATTCCTACGAGCAGTACTTC	CASCQGDRDSYEQYF
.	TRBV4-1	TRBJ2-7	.	TGCGCCAGCAGCCAAGTGGAGGGTAGGGCCTACGAGCAGTACTTC	CASSQVEGRAYEQYF
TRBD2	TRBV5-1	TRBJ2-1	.	TGCGCCAGCAGCCCGAAAAACAGCGGGGGGGCCTACAATGAGCAGTTCTTC	CASSPKNSGGAYNEQFF
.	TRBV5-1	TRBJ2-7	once	TGCGCCAGCAGCTTGGTGATCCACTACGAGCAGTACTTC	CASSLVIHYEQYF
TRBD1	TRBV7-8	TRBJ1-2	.	TGTGCCAGCAGCGCGGGACAGCTAGTCTATGGCTACACCTTC	CASSAGQLVYGYTF
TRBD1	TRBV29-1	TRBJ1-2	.	TGCAGCGTTGCTGAGGGACAGGGGTCCTATGGCTACACCTTC	CSVAEGQGSYGYTF
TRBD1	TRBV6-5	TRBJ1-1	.	TGTGCCAGCAGTTACCGCGTTGGACAGGGGAACACTGAAGCTTTCTTT	CASSYRVGQGNTEAFF
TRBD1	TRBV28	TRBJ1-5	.	TGTGCCAGCCAGGGGGCAAATCAGCCCCAGCATTTT	CASQGANQPQHF
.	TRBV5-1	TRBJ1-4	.	TGCGCCAGCAGCTTGGTAAGGGACCGAGAAAAACTGTTTTTT	CASSLVRDREKLFF
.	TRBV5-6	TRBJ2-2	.	TGTGCCAGCAGCTTGGCCGGTGGGGGCACCGGGGAGCTGTTTTTT	CASSLAGGGTGELFF
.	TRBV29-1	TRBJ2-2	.	TGCAGCGTTGTCAGGATGGACTCGAACACCGGGGAGCTGTTTTTT	CSVVRMDSNTGELFF
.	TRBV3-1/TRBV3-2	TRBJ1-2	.	TGTGCCAGCAGCCTCCCAGGGCGGGGGGCAATGGGTGGCTACACCTTC	CASSLPGRGAMGGYTF
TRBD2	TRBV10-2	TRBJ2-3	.	TGCGCCAGCAGTTGGACTAGCGGCACAGATACGCAGTATTTT	CASSWTSGTDTQYF
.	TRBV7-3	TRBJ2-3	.	TGTGCCAGCAGCCTCGACCACACAGATACGCAGTATTTT	CASSLDHTDTQYF
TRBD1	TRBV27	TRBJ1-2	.	TGTGCCAGCAGTTCTCTGGACAGGCCCAACTATGGCTACACCTTC	CASSSLDRPNYGYTF
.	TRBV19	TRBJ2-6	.	TGTGCCAGTAGTGCAAACAGGGTGAAAGTCTCTGGGGCCAACGTCCTGACTTTC	CASSANRVKVSGANVLTF
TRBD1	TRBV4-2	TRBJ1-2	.	TGTGCCAGCAGCCAAGCCCTAATTGTTGAGGGGGCAATCTATGGCTACACCTTC	CASSQALIVEGAIYGYTF
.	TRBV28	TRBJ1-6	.	TGTGCCAGCAGTGAAACTGTTACCTCCTATAATTCACCCCTCCACTTT	CASSETVTSYNSPLHF
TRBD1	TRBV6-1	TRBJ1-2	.	TGTGCCAGCAGTGGACCGGGACAGGGGGGAGGACTGCACCGCTATGGCTACACCTTC	CASSGPGQGGGLHRYGYTF
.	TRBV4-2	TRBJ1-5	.	TGTGCCAGCAGCCTTGACAGAGGCAATCAGCCCCAGCATTTT	CASSLDRGNQPQHF
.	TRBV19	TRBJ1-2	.	TGTGCCAGTAGTATAGGAGGCAGCCAAAGGAACTATGGCTACACCTTC	CASSIGGSQRNYGYTF
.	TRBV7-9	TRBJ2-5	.	TGTGCCAGCAGCGAAGGGGGGGGGAAGACCCAGTACTTC	CASSEGGGKTQYF
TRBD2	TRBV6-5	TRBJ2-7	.	TGTGCCACCCTAGCGGGGGGCCAGGGGGAGCAGTACTTC	CATLAGGQGEQYF
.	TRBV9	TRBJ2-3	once	TGTGCCAGCAAGAGGACAGATAGCACAGATACGCAGTATTTT	CASKRTDSTDTQYF